This T cell receptor beta chain was captured in a study of shared clonotypes between healthy human individuals. General study results and limits: Naive CD4 clonotypes overlapped across a handful of donors at roughly 5%. Represented genetic and exposure-history diversity was restricted by having few donors.

This clone turned up a few times. Its matching antigen is unknown. Only Caucasian adults living in Nashville, Tennessee made up the donor group. Source study methods: From ImmunoSEQ came sequences covering only the junction and carrying no quality scores, so filtering differed. Only in-frame clones appear in the TCRdb table, and some are missing; sequencing was by immunoSEQ multiplex PCR. V and J calls and clone size are as listed in that table; D and trimming were resolved from the DNA. The data contain about 1.1 million clones, 75% to 85% of them singletons. Germline-derived CDR1 and CDR2 are SGHTA and FQGTGA. CDR3 length equals 16 residues. The V gene lost 4 bases and the J gene lost 4 bases, with 16 bases spanning the gap.

The J gene is TRBJ2-2, the V gene TRBV7-3, with D unresolved. This clonotype was sampled from a man aged 18 to 30 in good health. Some clones in this sample may be carry-over from other donors' samples. The sample taken for sequencing was memory CD4+ T cells from PBMCs. Subset indicated: CD45RA-negative fraction. The CDR3 loop reads CASSSRARRSTGELFF. The CDR3 region has the DNA TGTGCCAGCAGCTCTAGGGCCCGAAGGTCCACCGGGGAGCTGTTTTTT.